This T cell receptor (beta chain) was profiled in a study of cytomegalovirus exposure and HLA in healthy donors. General study results and limits: In vitro data verified a few CMV-associated chains as specific for CMV antigens. The investigators catalogued some 150 TCR beta chains as cytomegalovirus-associated.

The CDR3 runs 15 residues. Trimming cost V 5 bases and J 2 bases; bases outside gene matches: 4. Looked up from germline, CDR1 is KGHSH and CDR2 is LQKENI. Comment on this clone: What it binds is not known.

PCR employed 60 Vbeta and 13 Jbeta primers. Here immunoSEQ multiplex PCR was the method, and the copy in TCRdb shows in-frame clones only, minus some. The sample holds about 180,000 clones, roughly 77% seen once. The genes are TRBV18 and TRBJ2-5; 11 bases fit TRBD2. The sequence was obtained from a woman in her twenties or thirties in good health and CMV-seropositive. Sequencing was performed on PBMCs. The chain's CDR3 is CASSTLAGGQETQYF. CDR3 sequence (DNA): TGTGCCAGCTCAACTCTAGCGGGGGGACAAGAGACCCAGTACTTC.